This is a list of T cell receptor beta chains from one sample in a study of CD8+CD57+ T cells in acquired aplastic anemia. TCRdb passed the reads through MiXCR, listing each CDR3 protein once. The data show roughly 250,000 distinct CDR3 sequences, with about 44% seen just once and 7% to 10% held by the top ten. Material: sorted CD4+, CD8+, or CD8+CD57+ T cells (not recorded which) from PBMCs. Receptors originate from a human donor with aplastic anemia. Each CDR3 is given with its conserved first and last residue. The D gene is left open where the match is weak. The listing skips clone size in some rows; elsewhere it reads once, few, many or a size class.

cdr3_nt	cdr3_aa	d_call	clone_size	j_call	v_call
TGCGCCAGCAGCCCAATTCAGGGGGCGAGCACTGAAGCTTTCTTC	CASSPIQGASTEAFF	TRBD1	-	TRBJ1-1	TRBV5-1
TGTGCCATCAGTGAAGGACAGGCGGTGAACACTGAAGCTTTCTTT	CAISEGQAVNTEAFF	TRBD1	few	TRBJ1-1	TRBV10-3
TGTGCCAGCAGCTTGGGTACAGGTACTCCTGAAGCTTTCTTT	CASSLGTGTPEAFF	-	-	TRBJ1-1	TRBV5-8
TGTGCCAGCAGCCCATATATCGGAGGGCAGGGAGGATCACCCCTCCACTTT	CASSPYIGGQGGSPLHF	-	-	TRBJ1-6	TRBV7-6
TGTGCCAGCAGTGTCACAGGCATGAACACTGAAGCTTTCTTT	CASSVTGMNTEAFF	-	-	TRBJ1-1	TRBV2
TGTGCCTGGAGCGACGGGACGAGTGAAAAACTGTTTTTT	CAWSDGTSEKLFF	-	-	TRBJ1-4	TRBV30
TGTGCCAGCAGTTTGGCGGGGGGCCACTACAATGAGCAGTTCTTC	CASSLAGGHYNEQFF	TRBD2	many	TRBJ2-1	TRBV12-3/TRBV12-4
TGCAGTGCTAGTTCGGGGACTGGCTACACCTTC	CSASSGTGYTF	-	-	TRBJ1-2	TRBV20-1
TGCAGTGCTGGTAGAGGGACTAGCGGCACAGATACGCAGTATTTT	CSAGRGTSGTDTQYF	TRBD2	-	TRBJ2-3	TRBV20-1
TGTGCCAGCAGCTTAATAACAAGCCATCAGCCCCAGCATTTT	CASSLITSHQPQHF	-	many	TRBJ1-5	TRBV7-2
TGTGCCAGCAGCTCCGGACTAGCGGGGGGGCTTCCAGAAGAAGAGACCCGGTACTTC	CASSSGLAGGLPEEETRYF	TRBD2	-	TRBJ2-5	TRBV7-2
TGTGCCATCAGTGAGTCGACTCTGGGCAGGGGGCTAAATGGCTACACCTTC	CAISESTLGRGLNGYTF	TRBD1	-	TRBJ1-2	TRBV10-3
TGTGCCAGCAGATCCTCTGGGACAGACTACGAGCAGTACTTC	CASRSSGTDYEQYF	TRBD1	-	TRBJ2-7	TRBV10-3
TGTGCCAGCAGCTTAGGAACCTATAACAATCAGCCCCAGCATTTT	CASSLGTYNNQPQHF	-	-	TRBJ1-5	TRBV7-4
TGTGCCAGCACGACGAGCGGGGGGAACACCGGGGAGCTGTTTTTT	CASTTSGGNTGELFF	TRBD2	-	TRBJ2-2	TRBV7-3
TGTGCCAGCAGTTACTCGGGCGGCGCGAGCTACGAGCAGTACTTC	CASSYSGGASYEQYF	-	-	TRBJ2-7	TRBV6-5
TGTGCCACCGCGGTCGGGGGCGCCCCGAACACCGGGGAGCTGTTTTTT	CATAVGGAPNTGELFF	-	many	TRBJ2-2	TRBV24-1
TGTGCCAGCAGTACAGAGACAGGGGGCAGGTATGGCTACACCTTC	CASSTETGGRYGYTF	TRBD1	few	TRBJ1-2	TRBV6-2/TRBV6-3
TGTGCCAGCAGCATTAGCGGGGGATACTACGAGCAGTTCTTC	CASSISGGYYEQFF	TRBD2	-	TRBJ2-1	TRBV5-4
TGTGCCAGCAGCGCCGGCCCGGCGAACACCGGGGAGCTGTTTTTT	CASSAGPANTGELFF	-	many	TRBJ2-2	TRBV7-9
TGTGCCAGCAGATTCGACAGTATGAGTACTGAAGCTTTCTTT	CASRFDSMSTEAFF	-	-	TRBJ1-1	TRBV12-3/TRBV12-4
TGTGCCAGCAGCTTAATGAGGGACAGGGCTTACGAGCAGTACTTC	CASSLMRDRAYEQYF	TRBD1	-	TRBJ2-7	TRBV7-3
TGTGCCAGCAGTGAGGTACGGGTGAACACTGAAGCTTTCTTT	CASSEVRVNTEAFF	-	-	TRBJ1-1	TRBV19
TGTGCCAGCAGCTTAGACAGCCTCACTGAAGCTTTCTTT	CASSLDSLTEAFF	-	-	TRBJ1-1	TRBV7-9
TGTGCCAGCAGTTCCCTGACTGGGGGAAGGACGCAGTATTTT	CASSSLTGGRTQYF	-	-	TRBJ2-3	TRBV7-9
TGTGCCAGCAAGCAGACAGGGGGCGGGAATGAGCAGTTCTTC	CASKQTGGGNEQFF	TRBD1	few	TRBJ2-1	TRBV2
TGTGCCAGCAGCTCCACATTAGCGGGGGCATACACCTACGAGCAGTACTTC	CASSSTLAGAYTYEQYF	TRBD2	-	TRBJ2-7	TRBV7-9
TGTGCCAGCAGCTTAGCTGTGACAGGGGTCAAAAACATTCAGTACTTC	CASSLAVTGVKNIQYF	TRBD1	many	TRBJ2-4	TRBV7-2
TGTGCCAGCAGTTACTCGATATCAGGGGCCTTCACCCAATACACCTTC	CASSYSISGAFTQYTF	-	-	TRBJ1-2	TRBV6-6
TGCAGTGCAACAAGACAGGGTTCAGGCTACGAGCAGTACTTC	CSATRQGSGYEQYF	TRBD1	many	TRBJ2-7	TRBV20-1
TGTGCCAGCAGCGGGACCAGAACCTACGAGCAGTACTTC	CASSGTRTYEQYF	-	few	TRBJ2-7	TRBV9
TGTGCCAGCAGTTACGGAGATACGCAGTATTTT	CASSYGDTQYF	-	many	TRBJ2-3	TRBV6-6
TGTGCCAGCAGCCTGACAGGGAATGCTGAAGCTTTCTTT	CASSLTGNAEAFF	TRBD1	many	TRBJ1-1	TRBV5-6
TGTGCCAGCGGTCGGGTAGCGGGACTCCAAGAGACCCAGTACTTC	CASGRVAGLQETQYF	TRBD2	many	TRBJ2-5	TRBV27
TGTGCCAGTAGTGCACCAACAGGGATGAAACTGTTTTTT	CASSAPTGMKLFF	-	-	TRBJ1-4	TRBV19
TGTGCCAGCAGCCCCCCCGAGACGAGCTCCTATAATTCACCCCTCCACTTT	CASSPPETSSYNSPLHF	-	-	TRBJ1-6	TRBV3-1
TGCGCCAGCAGCCAGAGAGGGGAGGCGGAAAAACTGTTTTTT	CASSQRGEAEKLFF	-	-	TRBJ1-4	TRBV5-1
TGTGCCAGCAGCGTCGGGGGGTTGGATACGCAGTATTTT	CASSVGGLDTQYF	TRBD2	-	TRBJ2-3	TRBV7-2
TGCAGTGCTAGTATAGGGAGGGCCGGGGAGCAGTACTTC	CSASIGRAGEQYF	TRBD2	-	TRBJ2-7	TRBV20-1
TGTGCCAGCAGCTTAGAACAGGGGACAGATACGCAGTATTTT	CASSLEQGTDTQYF	TRBD1	once	TRBJ2-3	TRBV4-2
TGTGCCAGCAGCTTATTTGCCGGGACAGGGCCTTCTAATGAAAAACTGTTTTTT	CASSLFAGTGPSNEKLFF	TRBD1	once	TRBJ1-4	TRBV7-3
TGTGCCAGCAGCCCAATTGCAACTAATGAAAAACTGTTTTTT	CASSPIATNEKLFF	-	many	TRBJ1-4	TRBV6-2/TRBV6-3
TGCAGTGCTAGAGTGCCCGGGGGAACTGAAGCTTTCTTT	CSARVPGGTEAFF	-	-	TRBJ1-1	TRBV20-1
TGTGCCAGCAGTTTAGACAGGGACGACGAGCAGTTCTTC	CASSLDRDDEQFF	TRBD1	few	TRBJ2-1	TRBV28
TGTGCTAGCAGCTCAGGAAAAGGAGGTACGCAGTGTTTT	CASSSGKGGTQCF	-	-	TRBJ2-3	TRBV7-7
TGTGCCAGCAGGGCGGACAGGGGTCGCGAGCAGTACTTC	CASRADRGREQYF	TRBD1	many	TRBJ2-7	TRBV7-6
TGTGCCAGCAGTGAACTGACAGGGTGGAAAGAGACCCAGTACTTC	CASSELTGWKETQYF	TRBD1	many	TRBJ2-5	TRBV6-1